The 3 T cell receptor beta chains given below trace back to one sample, sequenced in a study of blood T cell repertoires in COVID-19. Clones were sequenced by immunoSEQ multiplex PCR, and TCRdb holds only the in-frame ones, with some missing. The data show some 400,000 clones, about 87% seen once. The sample was peripheral blood. These receptors were taken from a woman aged 25 to 39 with COVID-19, enrolled during active disease.

This chain connects TRBV7-2 to TRBJ1-3; 7 positions match TRBD1. Per germline, CDR1 SGHTA and CDR2 FQGNSA. Trimming cost V 5 bases and J 2 bases; bases outside gene matches: 12. CDR3 length: 17 residues. CDR3 in DNA: TGTGCCAGCAGCCTGCCAACTCACACAGGGGCTGGAAACACCATATATTTT. Its protein is CASSLPTHTGAGNTIYF. Based on the CDR3 plus reference TRBV7-2 and TRBJ1-3, the full variable domain is GAGVSQSPSNKVTEKGKDVELRCDPISGHTALYWYRQSLGQGLEFLIYFQGNSAPDKSGLPSDRFSAERTGGSVSTLTIQRTQQEDSAVYLCASSLPTHTGAGNTIYFGEGSWLTVV.

The rearrangement joins TRBV9 to TRBJ2-5, with D perhaps matching TRBD2 (6 bases). From germline, CDR1 is SGDLS and CDR2 YYNGEE. The CDR3 sequence is 16 residues long. Trimming took off 0 bases at V and 4 bases at J, with 16 bases between the two ends. The CDR3 DNA sequence: TGTGCCAGCAGCGTAGTTGGGGAGATCGGGGGAGAGACCCAGTACTTC. It encodes CASSVVGEIGGETQYF.

The V gene is TRBV5-6, the J gene TRBJ2-7, with unresolved D. Germline CDR1 is SGHDT and CDR2 is YYEEEE. V dropped 0 bases and J dropped 6 bases, with 10 bases sitting between them. The CDR3 has 13 amino acids. The CDR3 DNA reads TGTGCCAGCAGCTTGGCGCGAGGATCCGAGCAGTACTTC. Protein sequence: CASSLARGSEQYF. Based on the CDR3 plus reference TRBV5-6 and TRBJ2-7, the full variable domain is DAGVTQSPTHLIKTRGQQVTLRCSPKSGHDTVSWYQQALGQGPQFIFQYYEEEERQRGNFPDRFSGHQFPNYSSELNVNALLLGDSALYLCASSLARGSEQYFGPGTRLTVT.